Each of the 30 T cell receptor beta chains below was sequenced from the same sample in a study of CD8+CD57+ T cells in acquired aplastic anemia. An expansion of CD8+CD57+ cells by flow cytometry had been shown in patients chosen for sequencing. Template material for TCR beta VDJ and CDR3 profiling consisted of genomic DNA. One entry per CDR3 protein, called by TCRdb with MiXCR from the reads. The table shows hundreds of thousands of distinct CDR3 sequences, with 45% to 65% occurring only once. Sequencing used sorted CD4+, CD8+, or CD8+CD57+ T cells (not recorded which) from PBMCs. All receptors come from a human donor with aplastic anemia.

A few counts support this clonotype. The J gene is TRBJ2-1, the V gene TRBV7-9, with D tentatively TRBD1 (6 bases). This CDR3 has 13 residues. Germline V gene sequence: CDR1 SEHNR, CDR2 FQNEAQ (reference sequence). Trimming shortened V by 2 bases and J by 9 bases, and 11 bases separated the two germline ends. For the CDR3, the DNA is TGTGCCAGCAGCTTATCAGGGGCGAGTGAGCAGTTCTTC. It yields the protein CASSLSGASEQFF.

The gene calls are TRBV20-1 and TRBJ2-7; 10 positions match TRBD1. Germline V gene lookup returns CDR1 DFQATT and CDR2 SNEGSKA (reference sequence). Trimming removed 5 bases from V and 6 bases from J; junction bases left unmatched: 10. This CDR3 comprises 14 residues. CDR3 region: CSAPPGTGVSEQYF. In DNA, the CDR3 is TGCAGTGCTCCCCCCGGGACAGGGGTTAGCGAGCAGTACTTC.

In its sample, this clonotype was seen many times. V gene TRBV24-1 combines with J gene TRBJ1-2; 8 positions agree with TRBD1. The germline V gene encodes CDR1 KGHDR and CDR2 SFDVKD. The CDR3 covers 14 residues. Trimming removed 6 bases from V and 4 bases from J; junction bases left unmatched: 6. CDR3 in amino acids: CATSSGQGTYGYTF. CDR3 coding DNA: TGTGCCACCAGTAGTGGACAGGGTACCTATGGCTACACCTTC.

The gene calls are TRBV5-6 and TRBJ2-3; tentatively, D is TRBD2 (7 bases). The V gene's germline CDR1 is SGHDT and CDR2 YYEEEE. V lost 4 bases to trimming and J lost 3 bases, with 18 bases between them. CDR3 size: 16 residues. The CDR3, as DNA: TGTGCCAGCAGCACCCTAGCGGAGGGGGGTACAGATACGCAGTATTTT. Protein sequence: CASSTLAEGGTDTQYF.

The CDR3 region has the DNA TGTGCCAGCAGCGTAGACCAGGGCTACGAGCAGTACTTC. Protein sequence: CASSVDQGYEQYF. The chain employs TRBV9 and TRBJ2-7, with D possibly being TRBD1 (5 bases). The CDR3 contains 13 residues. CDR1 and CDR2 from the germline V gene are SGDLS and YYNGEE. Trimming left V 0 bases short and J 3 bases short, with 7 bases between.

The CDR3 is CASRSGTASYNEQFF. CDR3 bases: TGTGCCAGCAGATCCGGGACAGCTTCCTACAATGAGCAGTTCTTC. The chain uses TRBV2 and TRBJ2-1; 7 nucleotides line up with TRBD1. The CDR3 totals 15 residues. J was trimmed by 1 base and V by 6 bases; bases with no gene match: 6. Germline lookup yields CDR1 SNHLY and CDR2 FYNNEI.

Many counts were recorded for this clonotype. The chain has TRBV2 and TRBJ1-3; no clear D. Per germline, CDR1 SNHLY and CDR2 FYNNEI. The CDR3 consists of 14 residues. With 4 bases removed from V and 0 bases from J, the gap between germline ends came to 7 bases. The CDR3 DNA sequence: TGTGCCAGCAGTGCGTCAACCTCTGGAAACACCATATATTTT. This codes for CASSASTSGNTIYF. Variable domain in full (rest from reference TRBV2 and TRBJ1-3): EPEVTQTPSHQVTQMGQEVILRCVPISNHLYFYWYRQILGQKVEFLVSFYNNEISEKSEIFDDQFSVERPDGSNFTLKIRSTKLEDSAMYFCASSASTSGNTIYFGEGSWLTVV.

The chain recombines TRBV7-2 with TRBJ1-5; D is perhaps TRBD1 (5 bases). V was clipped by 0 bases and J by 0 bases, with 15 bases between them. Germline V gives CDR1 SGHTA, CDR2 FQGNSA. The CDR3 has 18 residues. The DNA of the CDR3 is TGTGCCAGCAGCTTAGCGCGAAGGGTGGGGGGTAGCAATCAGCCCCAGCATTTT. This translates into CASSLARRVGGSNQPQHF.

This clonotype was detected ten times or more. A read error is likely, as this CDR3 ends without the conserved phenylalanine or tryptophan. The DNA is left out, because the CDR3 cannot be placed on it with certainty; the CDR3 is given as TCRdb lists it. The chain uses TRBV6-5 and TRBJ1-2. The germline CDR1 and CDR2 sequences are MNHEY and SVGAGI. A total of 11 residues make up the CDR3, ends included. Here the CDR3 reads CASSSLGLLYL.

This clonotype was observed at least ten times. The chain employs TRBV19 and TRBJ1-2; D remains unclear. This CDR3 has 13 residues. Germline lookup yields CDR1 LNHDA and CDR2 SQIVND (reference sequence). Trimming pared 3 bases from V and 2 bases from J, leaving 7 bases between. CDR3 sequence (DNA): TGTGCCAGTAGTATCGACGGAAACTATGGCTACACCTTC. Its translation is CASSIDGNYGYTF.

The J gene is TRBJ2-7, the V gene TRBV29-1, with 9 bases identical to TRBD1. Germline-derived CDR1 and CDR2 are SQVTM and ANQGSEA. The CDR3 runs 12 residues. Trimming removed 8 bases from V and 5 bases from J; junction bases left unmatched: 7. The CDR3: CSTPGQGDEQYF. The CDR3 DNA reads TGCAGCACTCCGGGACAGGGTGACGAGCAGTACTTC.

With regard to this clonotype: A read error is possible here, since a much larger clone lies one base away. The rearrangement links TRBV7-2 to TRBJ2-3; 12 bases line up with TRBD2. V shed 5 bases and J 3 bases; nucleotides not matched to a gene: 3. Germline CDR1 reads SGHTA; CDR2 reads FQGNSA. The CDR3 totals 15 residues. CDR3 region: CASSPGTSGTDTQYF. The CDR3 DNA is TGTGCCAGCAGCCCCGGGACTAGCGGGACAGATACGCAGTATTTT.

This clonotype was observed many times. The gene calls are TRBV5-8 and TRBJ2-7; D remains unclear. Germline V lookup: CDR1 SGHTS, CDR2 YDEGEE. The ends were cut back, 3 bases at V and 6 bases at J, with 22 bases in the middle. The CDR3 runs to 16 residues. CDR3 DNA sequence: TGTGCCAGCAGCTCTGAACTGCAAACCGGTGTAAGCGAGCAGTACTTC. Translated, it gives CASSSELQTGVSEQYF. The variable domain in full, with the rest retrieved from reference TRBV5-8 and TRBJ2-7, is EAGVTQSPTHLIKTRGQQATLRCSPISGHTSVYWYQQALGLGLQFLLWYDEGEERNRGNFPPRFSGRQFPNYSSELNVNALELEDSALYLCASSSELQTGVSEQYFGPGTRLTVT.

This clonotype came up many times. V gene TRBV20-1 combines with J gene TRBJ2-7; D perhaps matches TRBD1 (6 bases). V dropped 3 bases and J dropped 3 bases, with 15 bases sitting between them. CDR1 DFQATT and CDR2 SNEGSKA come from the germline V gene (reference sequence). CDR3 length: 14 amino acids. The CDR3 protein is CSASVPGHDYEQYF. The CDR3 DNA reads as TGCAGTGCTAGCGTCCCGGGACACGACTACGAGCAGTACTTC.

This clonotype was counted at least ten times. This sequence joins TRBV7-9 and TRBJ2-7, with D possibly matching TRBD1 (6 bases). CDR3 size: 14 residues. Germline assignment: CDR1 SEHNR and CDR2 FQNEAQ (reference sequence). V lost 8 bases, J lost 5 bases, and 19 bases lay in between. CDR3 in amino acids: CASSSWQGRNEQYF. The CDR3 region has the DNA TGTGCCAGCTCAAGTTGGCAGGGGAGAAACGAGCAGTACTTC.

This clonotype was observed at least ten times. This chain joins TRBV5-8 and TRBJ1-3, with D possibly TRBD1 on 6 matching bases. The CDR3 length is 19 residues. Germline V gives CDR1 SGHTS, CDR2 YDEGEE. The V end was cut by 2 bases, the J end by 4 bases, with 25 bases between. DNA of the CDR3: TGTGCCAGCAGCTTTCCCTTTTATCCGGGACAATCGTCAGGAAACACCATATATTTT. Encoded protein: CASSFPFYPGQSSGNTIYF.

This clonotype was seen at least ten times. V and J are TRBV18 and TRBJ2-5; D possibly matches TRBD1 or TRBD2 (5 bases each). V lost 1 base and J 7 bases, leaving 13 bases between the germline ends. Germline V lookup: CDR1 KGHSH, CDR2 LQKENI. The CDR3 length is 14 residues. CDR3 residues: CASSPLDFQGTQYF. CDR3 sequence (DNA): TGTGCCAGCTCACCACTGGACTTTCAGGGGACCCAGTACTTC.

This clonotype was observed a single time. At one of its ends the junction is not consistent with the germline gene, which may arise from a read error. The genes are TRBV20-1 and TRBJ2-6, with D unresolved. Germline V lookup: CDR1 DFQATT, CDR2 SNEGSKA (reference sequence). The CDR3 loop spans 8 amino acids. The CDR3 DNA is TGCAGTGCTAGATTCCCTAGTTTC. Encoded protein: CSARFPSF.

This clonotype occurred many times. V is TRBV20-1 and J is TRBJ2-7; D remains unclear. CDR1 DFQATT and CDR2 SNEGSKA come from the germline V gene (reference sequence). V lost 1 base, J lost 2 bases, and 3 bases lay in between. This CDR3 contains 11 residues. The CDR3 loop is CSARAAYEQYF. CDR3 in DNA: TGCAGTGCTAGAGCCGCCTACGAGCAGTACTTC.

This clonotype was counted at least ten times. The rearrangement links TRBV2 to TRBJ2-1, with 10 bases identical to TRBD2. The CDR3 sequence is 15 residues long. Per the germline V gene, CDR1 is SNHLY and CDR2 is FYNNEI. The ends lost 4 bases at V and 9 bases at J; junction bases unmatched: 9. The CDR3, as DNA: TGTGCCAGCAGTGGGCTAGCGGGAGTTGACAGTGAGCAGTTCTTC. It specifies CASSGLAGVDSEQFF.

This clonotype occurred many times. The chain combines TRBV5-6 with TRBJ1-5; possible D gene TRBD1, 6 bases. Trimming left V 2 bases short and J 3 bases short, with 18 bases between. Germline loops: CDR1 SGHDT, CDR2 YYEEEE. The CDR3 runs to 17 residues. For the CDR3, the DNA is TGTGCCAGCAGCTTACGACAGGATACCCGAAACAATCAGCCCCAGCATTTT. It encodes CASSLRQDTRNNQPQHF.

The J gene is TRBJ1-3, the V gene TRBV10-3; 8 nucleotides align to TRBD1. CDR3 length equals 16 residues. V shed 8 bases, J shed 0 bases, and the junction held 9 bases outside the gene matches. The V gene's germline CDR1 is ENHRY and CDR2 SYGVKD. CDR3 DNA sequence: TGTGCCATCGAAGCGTCAGGGGGCGGCTCTGGAAACACCATATATTTT. Amino acid sequence: CAIEASGGGSGNTIYF.

The V and J genes are TRBV24-1 and TRBJ1-5; D remains ambiguous. This CDR3 has 14 residues. Trimming removed 3 bases at V and 4 bases at J, with 9 bases between. CDR1 KGHDR and CDR2 SFDVKD come from the germline V gene. The CDR3 is CATSDPGMNQPQHF. CDR3 coding DNA: TGTGCCACCAGTGATCCGGGGATGAATCAGCCCCAGCATTTT.

The V gene is TRBV15, the J gene TRBJ2-4; no clear D gene. The length of the CDR3 is 17 residues. V lost 0 bases to trimming and J lost 2 bases, with 14 bases between them. Germline assignment: CDR1 LNHNV and CDR2 YYDKDF (reference sequence). In nucleotides, the CDR3 is TGTGCCACCAGCAGAGAAGTACGAGGAGTCACCAAAAACATTCAGTACTTC. It codes for CATSREVRGVTKNIQYF.

V gene TRBV20-1 combines with J gene TRBJ2-1, with 9 nucleotides matching TRBD1. The V gene end was trimmed by 4 bases and the J gene end by 8 bases; junction bases not matched to a gene: 9. This CDR3 spans 14 amino acids. CDR1 is DFQATT and CDR2 is SNEGSKA in the germline V gene (reference sequence). In DNA form, the CDR3 reads TGCAGTGCTATACCGGGACAGGGTAAATATGAGCAGTTCTTC. It yields the protein CSAIPGQGKYEQFF.

The V call is TRBV7-2, the J call TRBJ2-7, with a possible D match to TRBD1 (6 bases). Between the trimmed V and J ends, which lost 0 bases and 5 bases, there was a span of 11 bases. Germline V gene sequence: CDR1 SGHTA, CDR2 FQGNSA. This CDR3 spans 14 amino acids. The CDR3 nucleotides are TGTGCCAGCAGCTTAGCACACAGGGCCCACGAGCAGTACTTC. Residues: CASSLAHRAHEQYF.

DNA of the CDR3: TGTGCCAGCAGCTCGACAACTAGCACAGATACGCAGTTCTTC. Its translation: CASSSTTSTDTQFF. The chain combines TRBV7-2 with TRBJ2-1, with D possibly TRBD2 on 6 matching bases. V dropped 4 bases and J dropped 12 bases, with 19 bases sitting between them. CDR1 is SGHTA, CDR2 FQGNSA, per germline. The CDR3 totals 14 residues.

This clonotype was detected ten times or more. The V and J genes are TRBV6-5 and TRBJ1-3; no clear D gene. The CDR3 consists of 14 residues. Germline assignment: CDR1 MNHEY and CDR2 SVGAGI. Trimming took off 7 bases at V and 0 bases at J, with 10 bases between the two ends. The CDR3 region has the DNA TGTGCCAGCAAAGACTCGTACTCTGGAAACACCATATATTTT. Translation gives CASKDSYSGNTIYF.

This clonotype was seen repeatedly, ten times or more. The rearrangement links TRBV7-9 to TRBJ2-3; D is perhaps TRBD2 (7 bases). The CDR3 consists of 15 residues. The germline V gene encodes CDR1 SEHNR and CDR2 FQNEAQ (reference sequence). With 5 bases removed from V and 3 bases from J, the gap between germline ends came to 15 bases. DNA of the CDR3: TGTGCCAGCAGCCCAGGGGCTAGCGGAACAGATACGCAGTATTTT. Its translation: CASSPGASGTDTQYF.

The V and J genes are TRBV7-2 and TRBJ2-5; maybe TRBD2 (7 bases). CDR3 size: 15 residues. Germline lookup yields CDR1 SGHTA and CDR2 FQGNSA. The V gene lost 5 bases and the J gene lost 6 bases, with 19 bases spanning the gap. This CDR3 is CASSGGARIKQTQYF. The CDR3, as DNA: TGTGCCAGCAGCGGGGGGGCCAGGATTAAACAGACCCAGTACTTC.